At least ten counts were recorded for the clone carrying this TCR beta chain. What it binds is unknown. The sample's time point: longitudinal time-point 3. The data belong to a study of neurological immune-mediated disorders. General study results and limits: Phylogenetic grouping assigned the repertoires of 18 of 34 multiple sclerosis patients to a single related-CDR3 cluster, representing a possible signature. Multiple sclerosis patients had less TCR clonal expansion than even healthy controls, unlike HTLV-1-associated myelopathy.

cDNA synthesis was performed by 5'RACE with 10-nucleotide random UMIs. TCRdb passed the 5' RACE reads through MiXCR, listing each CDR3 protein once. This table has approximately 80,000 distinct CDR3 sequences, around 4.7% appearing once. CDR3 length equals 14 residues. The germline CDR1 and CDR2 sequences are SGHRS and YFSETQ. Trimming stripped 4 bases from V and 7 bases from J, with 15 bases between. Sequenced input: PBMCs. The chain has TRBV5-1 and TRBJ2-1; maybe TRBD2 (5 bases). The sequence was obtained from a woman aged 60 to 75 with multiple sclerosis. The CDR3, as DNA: TGCGCCAGCAGCCCGAGCGGATCGGTGAATGAGCAGTTCTTC. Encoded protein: CASSPSGSVNEQFF.